This TCR beta chain was captured by sequencing in a study of blood T cell repertoires in COVID-19 (dated by TCRdb to the early 2020s). General notes on the study: Collaborator samples came from the United States, Italy and Spain and covered acute and convalescent phases of COVID-19. Where available, HLA class I and class II types were taken from metadata supplied by the sample provider and were not determined by assay-based typing. The samples were drawn from the first 160 participants of the ongoing ImmuneRACE study and from about 1,200 subjects provided by 6 global collaborators. Subjects who had been exposed to COVID-19, were actively infected with it, or had recovered from it provided the deeply sampled blood TCRbeta repertoires that made up the dataset. The material from the prospective study consisted of cDNA or gDNA derived from T cells, B-cell-depleted T cells, or PBMCs. Nearly every sample came with metadata listing a de-identified subject ID, COVID-19 status, age in years and sex. The repertoires were released in a freely available public database intended as a resource for research on the immune response to SARS-CoV-2.

From V the trimming removes 6 bases and from J it removes 7 bases, while the gene matches leave 9 bases of the junction unaccounted for. Taken from cysteine to phenylalanine, the CDR3 has 13 residues. Just CDR3 DNA is preserved here, 39 bases in frame from base 1. The CDR1 and CDR2 encoded by the germline V gene are SQVTM and ANQGSEA. The immunoSEQ Assay, a bias-controlled multiplex PCR, was used to amplify TCRbeta CDR3 regions from genomic DNA. Turning to the authors' computational methods: The number of nucleated cells in each sample was estimated by amplification of reference gene primers within the assay. To quantify the absolute abundance of each unique TCRbeta CDR3 rearrangement, sequence reads were collapsed and filtered. Productive Simpson clonality was computed per sample as the square root of Simpson's diversity index over productive rearrangements. Held by TCRdb, this immuneACCESS table contains in-frame sequences only and omits some clones. Under half of the omission traces to an unresolved V gene where checked; the cause of the rest is unknown. From that table come the V and J calls and clone size; the DNA was used to work out D and trimming. A total of approximately 320,000 clones appear in this sample, about 82% of them only once. The biggest ten clones account for around 6.9% of the sample.

Summary of the overall study and its limitations: The amount of clinical and demographic metadata varied by source and participant and was provided uncurated.

Each collaborating institution followed its own protocols to collect whole blood in K2EDTA tubes. For TCRbeta analysis, collaborators shipped samples as frozen whole blood, isolated PBMCs, or DNA extracted from either of those sample types. Of note for this clone: This receptor's antigen is unknown. Nothing much larger sits one base from this clone, and base qualities are not available.

The TCR comes from a human donor in a cohort sampled during active COVID-19. The chain is made from TRBV29-1 and TRBJ2-1; a stretch of 7 junction bases matches TRBD1. Sequencing was carried out using peripheral blood. The CDR3 protein sequence reads: CSVMDRNRNEQFF. In nucleotides, the sequence is TGCAGCGTCATGGACAGGAATAGAAATGAGCAGTTCTTC.